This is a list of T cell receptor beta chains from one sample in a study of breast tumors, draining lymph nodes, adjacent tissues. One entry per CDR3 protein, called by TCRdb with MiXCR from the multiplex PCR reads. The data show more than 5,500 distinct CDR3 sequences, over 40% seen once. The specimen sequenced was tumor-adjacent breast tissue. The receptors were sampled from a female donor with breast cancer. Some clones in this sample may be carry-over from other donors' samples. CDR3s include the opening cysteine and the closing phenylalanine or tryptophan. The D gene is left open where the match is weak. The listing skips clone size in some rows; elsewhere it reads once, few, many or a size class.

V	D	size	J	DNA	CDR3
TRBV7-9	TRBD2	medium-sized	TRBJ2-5	TGTGCCAGCAGCTTAAGCGGGGCAGAGACCCAGTACTTC	CASSLSGAETQYF
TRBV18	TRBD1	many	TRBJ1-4	TGTGCCAGCTCACCGCGACAGGGTAATGAAAAACTGTTTTTT	CASSPRQGNEKLFF
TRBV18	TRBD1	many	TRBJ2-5	TGTGCCAGCTCACCTGGGACAGAACAAGAGACCCAGTACTTC	CASSPGTEQETQYF
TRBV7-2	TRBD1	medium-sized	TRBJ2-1	TGTGCCAGCAGCTTAGAGACAGGGAAACAGTTCTTC	CASSLETGKQFF
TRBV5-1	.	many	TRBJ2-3	TGCGCCAGCAGCTTTAATACAGGGAGGAACACAGATACGCAGTATTTT	CASSFNTGRNTDTQYF
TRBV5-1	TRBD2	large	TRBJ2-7	TGCGCCAGCAGCTTGGGGGGAGTCGCAGGGGGAGAACTAGCGGGCCGGCCTTACGAGCAGTACTTC	CASSLGGVAGGELAGRPYEQYF
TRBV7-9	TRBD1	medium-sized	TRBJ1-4	TGTGCCAGCAGCTCTAGGGACAGGGGAAATGAAAAACTGTTTTTT	CASSSRDRGNEKLFF
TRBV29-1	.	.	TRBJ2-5	TGCAGCGCCAGAGTGCAGCAAGAGACCCAGTACTTC	CSARVQQETQYF
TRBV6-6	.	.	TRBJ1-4	TGTGCCAGCAGCCTTACAGGCCCCGAAAAACTGTTTTTT	CASSLTGPEKLFF
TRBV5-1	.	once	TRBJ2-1	TGCGCCAGCAGAGGGGGGGCCTACAATGAGCAGTTCTTC	CASRGGAYNEQFF
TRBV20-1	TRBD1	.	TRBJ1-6	TGCAGTGCTAGTTACCCACCTCTTTCGACAGGGACCCATTCACCCCTCCACTTT	CSASYPPLSTGTHSPLHF
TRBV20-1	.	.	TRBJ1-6	TGCAGTGCTACCCGGGGAGAATCACCCCTCCACTTT	CSATRGESPLHF
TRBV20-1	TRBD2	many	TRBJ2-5	TGCAGTGCTGGGACTAGTCGGGAGACCCAGTACTTC	CSAGTSRETQYF
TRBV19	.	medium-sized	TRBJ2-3	TGTGCCAGTTCCCTAGGTACAGATACGCAGTATTTT	CASSLGTDTQYF
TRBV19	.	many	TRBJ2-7	TGTGCCAGTAGTCAGGGGGGCGGCACCTACGAGCAGTACTTC	CASSQGGGTYEQYF
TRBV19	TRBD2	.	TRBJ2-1	TGTGCCAGTACCCCCATAGCGGGAGCAAGAAGCAATGAGCAGTTCTTC	CASTPIAGARSNEQFF
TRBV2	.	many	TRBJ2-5	TGTGCCAGCAGTGAGCCTGCGAAGACCCAGTACTTC	CASSEPAKTQYF
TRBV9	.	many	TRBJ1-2	TGTGCCAGCAGCTCCAGGGAAAACTATGGCTACACCTTC	CASSSRENYGYTF
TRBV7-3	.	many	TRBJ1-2	TGTGCCAGCAGCTTAGCCCAGGGCCCCTATGGCTACACCTTC	CASSLAQGPYGYTF
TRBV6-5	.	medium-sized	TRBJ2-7	TGTGCCAGCACACCCCCCGGGGGCTACGAGCAGTACTTC	CASTPPGGYEQYF
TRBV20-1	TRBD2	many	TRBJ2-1	TGCAGTGCTCTCCCCGGGAGCGGGAGGGGGACCTACAATGAGCAGTTCTTC	CSALPGSGRGTYNEQFF
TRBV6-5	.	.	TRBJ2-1	TGTGCCAGCAGTTACGGGGAACACAATGAGCAGTTCTTC	CASSYGEHNEQFF
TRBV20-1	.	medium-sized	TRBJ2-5	TGCAGTGCTAGAGAAATAGGCGAGCAAGAGACCCAGTACTTC	CSAREIGEQETQYF